The 8 T cell receptor beta chains presented below share a single source sample, sequenced in a study of blood T cell repertoires in COVID-19 (dated by TCRdb to 2018 to 2021). The method was the immunoSEQ multiplex PCR assay. TCRdb limited this immuneACCESS table to in-frame rearrangements with V and J called. A share of clones is missing; checked studies link under half to unresolved V genes, and the rest is unexplained. Recorded for this sample are roughly 300,000 clones; approximately 87% of them occurred a single time. 5.3% of the sample is taken by the ten largest. The material sequenced was PBMCs or T cells enriched from blood (not recorded which). The receptors derive from a young woman who had recovered from COVID-19.

The chain recombines TRBV11-2 with TRBJ1-3; D unclear. The length of the CDR3 is 13 residues. The germline V gene has CDR1 SGHAT and CDR2 FQNNGV. V lost 1 base to trimming and J lost 7 bases, with 8 bases between them. CDR3 nucleotide sequence: TGTGCCAGCAGCTTAGCAGATTTTAACACCATATATTTT. Its translation: CASSLADFNTIYF.

This sequence joins TRBV9 and TRBJ2-3, with TRBD1 as a possible D gene (5 bases). With 0 bases removed from V and 0 bases from J, the gap between germline ends came to 8 bases. Germline loops: CDR1 SGDLS, CDR2 YYNGEE. This CDR3 comprises 15 residues. This CDR3 is CASSVVQGSTDTQYF. CDR3 in DNA: TGTGCCAGCAGCGTAGTTCAGGGTAGCACAGATACGCAGTATTTT.

The V call is TRBV5-8, the J call TRBJ2-1; D might be TRBD1 (6 bases). Trimming took 3 bases from V and 3 from J, leaving 10 bases between them. The CDR3 runs to 14 residues. The germline V gene encodes CDR1 SGHTS and CDR2 YDEGEE. CDR3 residues: CASSYGQIYNEQFF. The CDR3 nucleotides are TGTGCCAGCAGCTACGGACAGATCTACAATGAGCAGTTCTTC. The full variable domain, its missing parts supplied by reference TRBV5-8 and TRBJ2-1, is EAGVTQSPTHLIKTRGQQATLRCSPISGHTSVYWYQQALGLGLQFLLWYDEGEERNRGNFPPRFSGRQFPNYSSELNVNALELEDSALYLCASSYGQIYNEQFFGPGTRLTVL.

This chain joins TRBV10-3 and TRBJ1-5, with TRBD1 as a possible D gene (6 bases). The V gene's germline CDR1 is ENHRY and CDR2 SYGVKD. CDR3 length: 15 residues. V was pared by 6 bases and J by 2 bases, with 14 bases between. CDR3 sequence (DNA): TGTGCCATCAGCGCCAGGGGAGGGGGCAATCAGCCCCAGCATTTT. Translating it yields CAISARGGGNQPQHF.

The J gene is TRBJ1-2, the V gene TRBV5-1, with D maybe TRBD1 (5 bases). The CDR3 has 15 amino acids. V gave up 0 bases and J gave up 5 bases, with 14 bases separating them. Germline V gene data show CDR1 as SGHRS and CDR2 as YFSETQ. The DNA of the CDR3 is TGCGCCAGCAGCTTGGCAGGGCGCGGATCATATGGCTACACCTTC. As protein: CASSLAGRGSYGYTF.

The rearrangement joins TRBV15 to TRBJ1-1; D is uncertain. This CDR3 comprises 14 residues. Germline V gives CDR1 LNHNV, CDR2 YYDKDF (reference sequence). V lost 0 bases and J 1 base, leaving 6 bases between the germline ends. CDR3 region: CATSRDRGNTEAFF. CDR3 DNA sequence: TGTGCCACCAGCAGAGATCGAGGGAACACTGAAGCTTTCTTT.

V is TRBV10-3 and J is TRBJ1-4; TRBD1 matches 7 bases. The V and J ends lost 2 bases and 0 bases, in that order; junction bases with no gene match: 6. CDR3 length: 17 amino acids. Per germline, CDR1 ENHRY and CDR2 SYGVKD. CDR3 DNA: TGTGCCATCAGTGAGGCCCGGACAGGAGCAACTAATGAAAAACTGTTTTTT. It yields the protein CAISEARTGATNEKLFF.

This rearrangement joins TRBV18 to TRBJ1-1; the D gene is possibly TRBD1 (6 bases). This CDR3 has 14 residues. Germline CDR1 and CDR2: KGHSH and LQKENI. The V gene lost 6 bases and the J gene lost 3 bases, with 14 bases spanning the gap. The CDR3: CASSGTGYDTEAFF. The CDR3 DNA reads TGTGCCAGCTCGGGAACAGGGTATGACACTGAAGCTTTCTTT.